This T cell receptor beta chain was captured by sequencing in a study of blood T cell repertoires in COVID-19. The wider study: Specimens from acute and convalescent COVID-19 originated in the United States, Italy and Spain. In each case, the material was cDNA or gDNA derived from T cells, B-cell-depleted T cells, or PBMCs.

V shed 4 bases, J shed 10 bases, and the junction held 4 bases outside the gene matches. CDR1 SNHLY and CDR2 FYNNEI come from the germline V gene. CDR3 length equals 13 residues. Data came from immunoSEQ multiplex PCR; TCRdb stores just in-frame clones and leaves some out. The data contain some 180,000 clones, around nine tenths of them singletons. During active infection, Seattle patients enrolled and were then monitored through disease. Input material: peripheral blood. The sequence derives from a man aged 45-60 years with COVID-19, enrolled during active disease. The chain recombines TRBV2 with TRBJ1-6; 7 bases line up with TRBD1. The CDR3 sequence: CASSAGGRSPLHF. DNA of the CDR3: TGTGCCAGCAGTGCAGGGGGTCGGTCACCCCTCCACTTT.